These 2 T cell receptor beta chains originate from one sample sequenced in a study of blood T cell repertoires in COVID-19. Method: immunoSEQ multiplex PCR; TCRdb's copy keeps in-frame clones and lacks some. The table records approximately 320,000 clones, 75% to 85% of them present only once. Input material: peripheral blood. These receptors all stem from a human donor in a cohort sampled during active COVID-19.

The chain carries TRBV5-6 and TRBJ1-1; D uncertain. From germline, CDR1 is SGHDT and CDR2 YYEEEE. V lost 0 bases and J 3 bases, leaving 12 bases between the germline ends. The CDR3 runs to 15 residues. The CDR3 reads CASSLVAPTYTEAFF. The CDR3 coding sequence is TGTGCCAGCAGCTTGGTGGCCCCGACATACACTGAAGCTTTCTTT. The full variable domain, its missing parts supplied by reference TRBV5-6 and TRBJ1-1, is DAGVTQSPTHLIKTRGQQVTLRCSPKSGHDTVSWYQQALGQGPQFIFQYYEEEERQRGNFPDRFSGHQFPNYSSELNVNALLLGDSALYLCASSLVAPTYTEAFFGQGTRLTVV.

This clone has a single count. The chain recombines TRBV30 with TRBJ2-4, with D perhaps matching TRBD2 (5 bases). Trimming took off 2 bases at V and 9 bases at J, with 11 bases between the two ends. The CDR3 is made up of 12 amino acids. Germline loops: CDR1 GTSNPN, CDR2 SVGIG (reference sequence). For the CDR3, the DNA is TGTGCCTGGAGTCGCCCTGGAGGCATTCAGTACTTC. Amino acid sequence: CAWSRPGGIQYF.